These T cell receptor beta chains were read from a single sample in a study of response to subunit inactivated influenza vaccine. TCRdb processed the RT-PCR reads anew with MiXCR; each CDR3 protein has one entry. The sample carries 500,000 to 600,000 distinct CDR3 sequences, under 9% recorded once. The specimen comprised PBMCs from blood, sampled approximately 25 months after vaccination. The receptors originated from a man between 50 and 70 years old who received an inactivated influenza vaccine. Both conserved end residues are part of each CDR3. Fields, in order: CDR3 DNA, CDR3 protein, V gene, clone size, J gene, D gene. A D gene is named only where the DNA matches it firmly. Only some rows state a clone size, as once, few, many or a class for expanded clones.

TGTGCCAGCAGTGCCTCGTGGAGCTTGAACACTGAAGCTTTCTTT | CASSASWSLNTEAFF | TRBV6-4 | few | TRBJ1-1 | .
TGCAGTGCTAGACGAAACAATCAGCCCCAGCATTTT | CSARRNNQPQHF | TRBV20-1 | many | TRBJ1-5 | .
TGTGCCAGCAGCTTTGGTCCTAGCGGGAGCGCCACCGGGGAGCTGTTTTTT | CASSFGPSGSATGELFF | TRBV5-5 | . | TRBJ2-2 | TRBD2
TGCGCCAGCAGCTTGGCTCAGGGGAGGGATGGCTACACCTTC | CASSLAQGRDGYTF | TRBV5-1 | . | TRBJ1-2 | .
TGCAGTGCCTCCTTGGGCTCCCGCCAAAACATTCAGTACTTC | CSASLGSRQNIQYF | TRBV20-1 | . | TRBJ2-4 | .
TGCAGCGTTGGAGGCACTAGCGGGGGATCAGATACGCAGTATTTT | CSVGGTSGGSDTQYF | TRBV29-1 | few | TRBJ2-3 | TRBD2
TGTGCCAGCAGTGAACAGGGAGCAGATACGCAGTATTTT | CASSEQGADTQYF | TRBV6-1 | few | TRBJ2-3 | .
TGTGCCAGCAGTACTAACAGGGGCCCGGAGACCCAGTACTTC | CASSTNRGPETQYF | TRBV28 | few | TRBJ2-5 | TRBD1
TGTGCCAGCAGCCCCCTAAGGACGCAAAATGAAAAACTGTTTTTT | CASSPLRTQNEKLFF | TRBV3-1 | . | TRBJ1-4 | .
TGTGCCAGCAGCTTATTTCAGGGAGATTCACCCCTCCACTTT | CASSLFQGDSPLHF | TRBV7-2 | many | TRBJ1-6 | .
TGCGCCAGCAGTGATAGCGGGAGGGCCTGGGAGACCCAGTACTTC | CASSDSGRAWETQYF | TRBV10-2 | few | TRBJ2-5 | TRBD2
TGCAGTGCTGACCAGAGGACTAGCCGAAGCACAGATACGCAGTATTTT | CSADQRTSRSTDTQYF | TRBV20-1 | few | TRBJ2-3 | TRBD2
TGTGCCAGTAGTATAGCAGGTAATGAGCAGTTCTTC | CASSIAGNEQFF | TRBV19 | few | TRBJ2-1 | .
TGTGCCACCAGTGATGATAGACCCGGGACTAAGTACAATGAGCAGTTCTTC | CATSDDRPGTKYNEQFF | TRBV24-1 | . | TRBJ2-1 | TRBD2
TGTGCCAGCAGCTTAGAACGGGGGGGGAGGACAGATACGCAGTATTTT | CASSLERGGRTDTQYF | TRBV7-2 | few | TRBJ2-3 | TRBD2
TGCGCCAGCAGCCAAGGACCTATCTCCTACAATGAGCAGTTCTTC | CASSQGPISYNEQFF | TRBV4-1 | many | TRBJ2-1 | .
TGCAGTGCTACTAGCGGCCCCACCTACAATGAGCAGTTCTTC | CSATSGPTYNEQFF | TRBV20-1 | few | TRBJ2-1 | TRBD2
TGTGCCAGCAGTTTGTCAGGGTTCGATGAGCAGTTCTTC | CASSLSGFDEQFF | TRBV12-3/TRBV12-4 | few | TRBJ2-1 | .
TGTGCCAGCAGTTCCAGACAGTTCAATTCACCCCTCCACTTT | CASSSRQFNSPLHF | TRBV6-2/TRBV6-3 | few | TRBJ1-6 | .
TGCAGCGTTGGCGGGAGGGCCGTAGATACGCAGTATTTT | CSVGGRAVDTQYF | TRBV29-1 | . | TRBJ2-3 | TRBD2
TGCAGCGCCCGGGACGGGACGATAGATACGCAGTATTTT | CSARDGTIDTQYF | TRBV29-1 | many | TRBJ2-3 | .
TGTGCCAGCAGTCTTCGGACTAATTACAATGAGCAGTTCTTC | CASSLRTNYNEQFF | TRBV6-2/TRBV6-3 | many | TRBJ2-1 | .
TGTGCCTGGAAGGGCAGGGTCGATACTGGGGCCAACGTCCTGACTTTC | CAWKGRVDTGANVLTF | TRBV30 | . | TRBJ2-6 | .
TGCGCCAGTAGAGTGGCGGGGGGAGAAAAACTGTTTTTT | CASRVAGGEKLFF | TRBV5-1 | . | TRBJ1-4 | .
TGTGCCAGCAGTTCAAGCGAGCTAGGGTACTTC | CASSSSELGYF | TRBV28 | . | TRBJ2-7 | .
TGTGCCAGTAGGAGCGGGAGGGCCGGCACAGATACGCAGTATTTT | CASRSGRAGTDTQYF | TRBV19 | . | TRBJ2-3 | TRBD2
TGTGCCAGCAGTTCTGCCACTTCAGGCGACTATGGCTACACCTTC | CASSSATSGDYGYTF | TRBV6-5 | . | TRBJ1-2 | .
TGCGCCAGCAGCCGGGACTTCACTAATGAAAAACTGTTTTTT | CASSRDFTNEKLFF | TRBV5-1 | few | TRBJ1-4 | .
TGTGCCAGCCGGACAGGGGAGATCACCGGGGAGCTGTTTTTT | CASRTGEITGELFF | TRBV12-3/TRBV12-4 | few | TRBJ2-2 | TRBD1
TGTGCCAGCAGCGTAGCTCCTAGCGGAGAGACCCAGTACTTC | CASSVAPSGETQYF | TRBV9 | . | TRBJ2-5 | TRBD2
TGCGCCAGCAGCCAAGGTGGACAGCCTCTTGGAGAGACCCAGTACTTC | CASSQGGQPLGETQYF | TRBV4-3 | few | TRBJ2-5 | .
TGTGCCAGCAGTTCCCTCGACAGTAACTATGGCTACACCTTC | CASSSLDSNYGYTF | TRBV27 | few | TRBJ1-2 | .
TGTGCCAGCAGCCAGGACAGAACAGATACGCAGTATTTT | CASSQDRTDTQYF | TRBV16 | many | TRBJ2-3 | .
TGTGCCAGCAGCGGGACACGCAACTACAATGAGCAGTTCTTC | CASSGTRNYNEQFF | TRBV9 | few | TRBJ2-1 | .
TGTGCCATCAGTACCCGGGACAGGGGGACTGGGGCCAACGTCCTGACTTTC | CAISTRDRGTGANVLTF | TRBV10-3 | . | TRBJ2-6 | TRBD1
TGTGCCACCAGTGAAAGACCGGGACTCCACACCAGGGAGCTGTTTTTT | CATSERPGLHTRELFF | TRBV24-1 | once | TRBJ2-2 | .
TGTGCCAGCAGTACTGCGGGGATCTATGGCTACACCTTC | CASSTAGIYGYTF | TRBV27 | many | TRBJ1-2 | .
TGTGCCAGCAGCTCACAACTAGCGGGAGTCCAAGAGACCCAGTACTTC | CASSSQLAGVQETQYF | TRBV7-2 | few | TRBJ2-5 | TRBD2
TGCGCCAGCAGCCTGGGCAGACAAGTTGAAGCTTTCTTT | CASSLGRQVEAFF | TRBV4-1 | . | TRBJ1-1 | .
TGTGCCAGCAGTCAACCGGGACTCCGAATGGAGCAGTTCTTC | CASSQPGLRMEQFF | TRBV6-1 | few | TRBJ2-1 | .
TGTGCCAGCAGTCGGAACCCCTCCTACGAGCAGTACTTC | CASSRNPSYEQYF | TRBV6-1 | many | TRBJ2-7 | .